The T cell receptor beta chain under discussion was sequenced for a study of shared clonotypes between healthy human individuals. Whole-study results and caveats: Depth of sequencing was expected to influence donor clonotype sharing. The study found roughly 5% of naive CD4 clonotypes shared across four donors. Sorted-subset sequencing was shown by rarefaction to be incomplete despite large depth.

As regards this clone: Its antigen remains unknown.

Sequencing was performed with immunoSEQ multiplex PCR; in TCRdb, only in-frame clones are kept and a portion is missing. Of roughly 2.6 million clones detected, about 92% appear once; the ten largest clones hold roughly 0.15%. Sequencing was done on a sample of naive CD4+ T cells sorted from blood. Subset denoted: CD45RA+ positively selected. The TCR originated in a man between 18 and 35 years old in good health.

CDR3: CASSLSSPPLESQGGYTF. In DNA form, the CDR3 reads TGTGCCAGCAGCCTCAGTAGTCCTCCCTTGGAGAGCCAGGGTGGCTACACCTTC. The chain joins TRBV9 to TRBJ1-2, with a tentative D call TRBD1 (5 bases). Trimming took 4 bases from V and 7 from J, leaving 29 bases between them. From germline, CDR1 is SGDLS and CDR2 YYNGEE. The length of the CDR3 is 18 residues.